The source of this T cell receptor beta chain is a study of T-cell memory formation after mild COVID-19. The study, taken as a whole, reports: Clones that shrank (day 15 to 85) were balanced CD4/CD8, whereas later expanders leaned CD4+. Shrinking CD4+ clones resided mostly in CM and EM, and CD8+ ones in EMRA. Some SARS-CoV-2-responding clones were already detected in memory before infection.

CDR3 size: 15 residues. V was pared by 0 bases and J by 2 bases, with 4 bases of the junction left unmatched. Germline V lookup: CDR1 SGHDT, CDR2 YYEEEE. The authors produced TCR alpha and TCR beta cDNA libraries with sample barcodes and UMIs by 5'RACE using constant-segment primers. TCRdb used MiXCR to reprocess the 5' RACE reads, holding one entry per CDR3 protein. Of about 150,000 distinct CDR3 sequences in the sample, under 30% were seen once. The sample holds a few counts of this clonotype. Its matching antigen is unknown. This sequence was found in an adult woman who had mild COVID-19 (a few samples of this study predate the infection). Cell type and time point are not known. Sequencing used PBMCs or a T cell subset sorted from them (not recorded which). J is TRBJ2-7 and V is TRBV5-6; the match to TRBD2 covers 8 bases. The CDR3 sequence is CASSLAGRGAYEQYF. The CDR3 DNA reads TGTGCCAGCAGCTTGGCGGGGCGGGGGGCCTACGAGCAGTACTTC.